Below, 18 T cell receptor beta chains from the same sample are listed, as sequenced in a study of post-analysis software for immune sequencing data. Whole-study results and caveats: The five TRBV segments detected at higher frequency in patients than in controls included TRBV5-6, TRBV5-1 and TRBV20-1.

Unique molecular identifiers were carried by the TCR beta cDNA libraries. TCRdb re-derived calls from the PCR reads in MiXCR, one entry per CDR3 protein. This table has 820,000 or so distinct CDR3 sequences, roughly half appearing once. No antigen is known for these receptors. Sequencing used blood. Receptor source: a girl aged 10 to 17 with multiple sclerosis.

This chain uses TRBV4-3 with TRBJ2-1; 9 bases fit TRBD2. In germline, CDR1 is LGHNA, CDR2 YSLEER. Trimming at V came to 0 bases and at J to 0 bases, leaving 6 bases not matched to a gene. The CDR3 extends over 18 amino acids. This CDR3 reads CASSQDSLAGSSYNEQFF. The CDR3 bases are TGCGCCAGCAGCCAAGATTCCCTAGCGGGAAGCTCCTACAATGAGCAGTTCTTC.

The rearrangement links TRBV20-1 to TRBJ2-7, with 8 bases lining up with TRBD2. With V trimmed by 3 bases and J by 4 bases, 8 bases remained unmatched. CDR3 length: 14 residues. Per germline, CDR1 DFQATT and CDR2 SNEGSKA (reference sequence). DNA of the CDR3: TGCAGTGCTAGCGGGGGGACTAGTGCGTACGAGCAGTACTTC. It codes for CSASGGTSAYEQYF.

This chain connects TRBV5-1 to TRBJ2-5, with D possibly being TRBD1 (6 bases). The V end lost 0 bases, the J end lost 4 bases, and 13 bases lay between the germline ends. This CDR3 contains 15 residues. In germline, CDR1 is SGHRS, CDR2 YFSETQ. CDR3 nucleotides: TGCGCCAGCAGCTTGGCCGGAACAGGGACAGAGACCCAGTACTTC. Translating gives CASSLAGTGTETQYF. The full variable domain, its missing parts supplied by reference TRBV5-1 and TRBJ2-5, is KAGVTQTPRYLIKTRGQQVTLSCSPISGHRSVSWYQQTPGQGLQFLFEYFSETQRNKGNFPGRFSGRQFSNSRSEMNVSTLELGDSALYLCASSLAGTGTETQYFGPGTRLLVL.

The genes are TRBV24-1 and TRBJ2-1, with no clear D. The CDR3 consists of 13 residues. Germline V gene lookup returns CDR1 KGHDR and CDR2 SFDVKD. Trimming took off 2 bases at V and 8 bases at J, with 9 bases between the two ends. The CDR3 DNA is TGTGCCACCAGTGATTCTGGCTCCGATGAGCAGTTCTTC. Its translation is CATSDSGSDEQFF.

This clonotype came up a few times. The chain carries TRBV4-1 and TRBJ2-7, with 8 bases aligning to TRBD1. The CDR3 contains 16 residues. Germline loops: CDR1 MGHRA, CDR2 YSYEKL. The J segment lost 0 bases and the V segment lost 3 bases, leaving 7 bases of the junction unmatched. Here the CDR3 reads CASSHATGGLSYEQYF. The CDR3, as DNA: TGCGCCAGCAGCCACGCAACAGGGGGTCTCTCCTACGAGCAGTACTTC.

V and J are TRBV20-1 and TRBJ2-3, with TRBD1 matching 9 bases. The CDR3 sequence is 14 residues long. The trim removed 5 bases at V and 5 bases at J, leaving 8 bases unmatched. CDR1 and CDR2 (germline): DFQATT, SNEGSKA (reference sequence). CDR3 sequence (DNA): TGCAGTGCTGATCCGGGACAGGGTCTAGATACGCAGTATTTT. Its protein is CSADPGQGLDTQYF.

This clonotype showed up just a few times. This chain joins TRBV6-5 and TRBJ1-2; possibly TRBD1 for D (6 bases). Trimming cost V 2 bases and J 2 bases, with 21 bases left between them. This CDR3 has 18 residues. The V gene's germline CDR1 is MNHEY and CDR2 SVGAGI. The CDR3 coding sequence is TGTGCCAGCAGTTACGGGCCCTGGACAGCCGACTTAAACTATGGCTACACCTTC. It specifies CASSYGPWTADLNYGYTF.

The CDR3 DNA reads TGTGCCAGCAGCTTCCACGGTGGGGCGGACAATGAGCAGTTCTTC. Its protein product is CASSFHGGADNEQFF. The chain has TRBV25-1 and TRBJ2-1, with D perhaps TRBD1 (5 bases). The CDR3 is made up of 15 amino acids. V dropped 6 bases and J dropped 5 bases, with 17 bases sitting between them. Per the germline V gene, CDR1 is MGHDK and CDR2 is SYGVNS.

The chain employs TRBV9 and TRBJ2-2, with D possibly being TRBD1 (6 bases). Trimming shortened V by 6 bases and J by 0 bases, and 12 bases separated the two germline ends. Per germline, CDR1 SGDLS and CDR2 YYNGEE. CDR3 size: 15 residues. The CDR3 DNA is TGTGCCAGCACCTCTGGGGGCTCGAACACCGGGGAGCTGTTTTTT. Translation gives CASTSGGSNTGELFF.

The chain recombines TRBV29-1 with TRBJ2-3; 8 bases map to TRBD1. The CDR3 contains 13 residues. Germline lookup yields CDR1 SQVTM and CDR2 ANQGSEA. The trim removed 7 bases at V and 1 base at J, leaving 4 bases unmatched. The CDR3 coding sequence is TGCAGCGGGGACAGGCCGGGCACAGATACGCAGTATTTT. Residues: CSGDRPGTDTQYF.

The count of this clonotype is one. The chain joins TRBV11-3 to TRBJ1-1, with D perhaps TRBD1 (6 bases). Germline lookup yields CDR1 SGHNT and CDR2 YENEEA. CDR3 length: 14 residues. Trimming removed 2 bases from V and 7 bases from J, with 14 bases in between. Here the CDR3 DNA reads TGTGCCAGCAGCTTACGGGGGCAAGGGGGTGAAGCTTTCTTT. As protein: CASSLRGQGGEAFF.

This chain links TRBV11-2 with TRBJ2-1; 7 positions agree with TRBD2. CDR3 length: 16 residues. V was clipped by 4 bases and J by 6 bases; unmatched bases: 12. Germline lookup yields CDR1 SGHAT and CDR2 FQNNGV. The CDR3 region is CASSSSPGLIRNEQFF. The CDR3 nucleotides are TGTGCCAGCAGCTCTAGTCCGGGACTAATCCGCAATGAGCAGTTCTTC.

This clonotype was found once. The rearrangement uses TRBV5-1 and TRBJ2-1; tentative D call: TRBD1 (5 bases). The end of the DNA fits TRBJ2-7 better, so the J call may be wrong. The CDR3 has 15 amino acids. Germline lookup yields CDR1 SGHRS and CDR2 YFSETQ. DNA of the CDR3: TGCGCCAGCAGCCTCCGACAGAGCTCCTACAATGAGCAGTACTTC. This codes for CASSLRQSSYNEQYF.

The chain couples TRBV7-8 to TRBJ2-3; TRBD2 matches 10 bases. Trimming took 2 bases from V and 0 from J; bases not matched to a gene: 5. CDR1 and CDR2 (germline): SGHVS, FQNEAQ. This CDR3 has 17 residues. The chain's CDR3 is CASSLNGLAASTDTQYF. The DNA for the CDR3 is TGTGCCAGCAGCTTAAACGGACTAGCGGCTAGCACAGATACGCAGTATTTT.

This clonotype was picked up a small number of times. The CDR3 sequence: CASSYSNRVGYGYTF. CDR3 DNA sequence: TGTGCCAGCAGTTACTCGAACAGGGTGGGTTATGGCTACACCTTC. The rearrangement links TRBV6-5 to TRBJ1-2; TRBD1 is a possible D gene (6 bases). V was pared by 0 bases and J by 5 bases, with 13 bases between. CDR3 length: 15 amino acids. The germline V gene has CDR1 MNHEY and CDR2 SVGAGI.

This clonotype has only one observation. This chain links TRBV5-1 with TRBJ2-1, with D hard to call. Trimming took off 0 bases at V and 2 bases at J, with 15 bases between the two ends. The V gene's germline CDR1 is SGHRS and CDR2 YFSETQ. The CDR3 covers 17 residues. CDR3 region: CASSLAKLNPAYNEQFF. In nucleotides, the CDR3 is TGCGCCAGCAGCTTGGCCAAGCTGAACCCGGCCTACAATGAGCAGTTCTTC.

In DNA, the CDR3 is TGTGCCAGCAGCTCGTCGGCCAAAGTGGTCGCCTACAATGAGCAGTTCTTC. Residues: CASSSSAKVVAYNEQFF. The chain recombines TRBV7-2 with TRBJ2-1; D unclear. Germline V lookup: CDR1 SGHTA, CDR2 FQGNSA. This CDR3 has 17 amino acids. Trimming pared 4 bases from V and 2 bases from J, leaving 18 bases between.

The chain employs TRBV29-1 and TRBJ2-5, with a weak D call TRBD2 (5 bases). The ends were cut back, 0 bases at V and 11 bases at J, with 22 bases in the middle. From germline, CDR1 is SQVTM and CDR2 ANQGSEA. This CDR3 has 15 residues. The CDR3 nucleotides are TGCAGCGTTGAAGAGGACCGACCGTCTTATGGGGAGCAGTACTTC. Translated, it gives CSVEEDRPSYGEQYF.